The clone carrying this T cell receptor (beta chain) was counted ten times or more. MiXCR, applied by TCRdb to the 5' RACE reads, yields one record per CDR3 protein. In the table there are more than 25,000 distinct CDR3 sequences, under 5.5% of which are singletons. This record comes from a study of T cells after yellow fever vaccination. In the study overall: Sorting by CD3, CD45RA, CCR7 and CD95 gave EM, EMRA, CM and Tscm subsets.

Germline CDR1 is DFQATT and CDR2 is SNEGSKA (reference sequence). CDR3 length: 13 amino acids. With 4 bases removed from V and 4 bases from J, the gap between germline ends came to 11 bases. Study results and limitations: Peaking on day 5 versus 15, the secondary response was faster but weaker. Contaminating bulk clonotypes could be abundant in FACS-sorted repertoires. Primary-vaccination clones mostly resurfaced post-booster (about 95% CD4, roughly 90% CD8).

The sequence was collected from a young man who received the YFV17D yellow fever vaccine. The chain recombines TRBV20-1 with TRBJ1-5, with no clear D. Sequencing used PBMCs, either bulk or a sorted T-cell subset (CD4+, CD8+, memory, or dextramer-sorted; not recorded which), obtained on the day of the yellow fever booster vaccination. The CDR3 DNA is TGCAGTGCTACCCCTGGGAGAAATCAGCCCCAGCATTTT. Translated: CSATPGRNQPQHF.